These 4 T cell receptor beta chains were sequenced from one sample in a study of blood T cell repertoires in COVID-19. The table came from immunoSEQ multiplex PCR; TCRdb's copy has only in-frame clones and leaves some out. The repertoire holds approximately 300,000 clones, 85% to 90% seen once, with roughly 5.9% in the top ten. Sample: peripheral blood. The receptors here all came from a woman between 50 and 59 years old with COVID-19, enrolled during active disease.

This clone was seen more than once but under ten times. The genes are TRBV30 and TRBJ2-3; D possibly corresponds to TRBD2 (6 bases). V was shortened by 5 bases and J by 3 bases, with 12 bases between the two germline ends. CDR1 is GTSNPN and CDR2 is SVGIG in the germline V gene (reference sequence). This CDR3 is 13 amino acids long. The CDR3 sequence: CAWGREFTDTQYF. The CDR3 DNA follows: TGTGCCTGGGGCCGGGAGTTTACAGATACGCAGTATTTT.

The V and J genes are TRBV20-1 and TRBJ2-2, with D uncertain. The V end lost 3 bases, the J end lost 4 bases, and 18 bases lay between the germline ends. This CDR3 region has 16 residues. Germline-derived CDR1 and CDR2 are DFQATT and SNEGSKA (reference sequence). The CDR3 loop reads CSASPYGSRFTGELFF. CDR3 sequence (DNA): TGCAGTGCTAGTCCTTACGGTAGCCGTTTCACCGGGGAGCTGTTTTTT.

This chain connects TRBV7-8 to TRBJ2-1; 9 nucleotides agree with TRBD2. The junction had 8 bases not matched to a gene; V was cut back by 1 base and J by 7 bases. This CDR3 comprises 16 residues. Germline assignment: CDR1 SGHVS and CDR2 FQNEAQ. CDR3 nucleotide sequence: TGTGCCAGCAGCTTAGTCGCGGGAGGGGTCTTAAATGAGCAGTTCTTC. It encodes CASSLVAGGVLNEQFF.

The chain couples TRBV18 to TRBJ2-7, with D perhaps TRBD2 (6 bases). Germline loops: CDR1 KGHSH, CDR2 LQKENI. This CDR3 is built from 13 residues. The ends were cut back, 2 bases at V and 6 bases at J, with 11 bases in the middle. The DNA of the CDR3 is TGTGCCAGCTCACCAAGGGACTTTGTCGAGCAGTACTTC. It specifies CASSPRDFVEQYF.